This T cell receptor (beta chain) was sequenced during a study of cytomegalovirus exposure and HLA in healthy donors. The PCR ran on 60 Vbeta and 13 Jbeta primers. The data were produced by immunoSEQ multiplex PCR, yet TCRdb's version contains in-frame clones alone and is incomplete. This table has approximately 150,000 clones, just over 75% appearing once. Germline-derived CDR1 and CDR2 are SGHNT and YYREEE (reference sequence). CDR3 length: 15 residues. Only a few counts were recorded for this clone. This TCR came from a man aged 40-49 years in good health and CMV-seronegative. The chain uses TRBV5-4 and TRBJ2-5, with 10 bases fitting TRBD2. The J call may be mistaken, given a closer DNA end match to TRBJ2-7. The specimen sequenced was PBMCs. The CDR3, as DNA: TGTGCCAGCAGCTTCCCACTAGCGGGGAGCTACGAGCAGTACTTC. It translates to CASSFPLAGSYEQYF.